The 29 T cell receptor beta chains below all came from one sample that was sequenced in a study of Ad26.COV2.S vaccination and SARS-CoV-2 variants (dated by TCRdb to the early 2020s). This specimen's time point label, per the study, means: individuals recovered from natural SARS-CoV-2 infection. The library was made by the immunoSEQ multiplex PCR assay. The source is immuneACCESS, and TCRdb retained only in-frame sequences with V and J called. Part of the clones is not carried over; for the studies checked, unresolved V genes explain less than half of this, and the remainder is unexplained. The table for this sample lists 85,000 to 95,000 clones; more than 65% of them were counted only once. About 17% of the sample is taken by the ten largest. The source material was peripheral blood, sampled after recovery from COVID-19. Source of these receptors: a human donor who had recovered from COVID-19.

The chain is built from TRBV12-1 and TRBJ1-5; the table's D call, TRBD1, has no DNA check behind it. TRBV12-1 is a known pseudogene. This CDR3 is built from 15 residues. In DNA form, the CDR3 reads TGTGCCAGCAGCCCAGGACAGGGGAGAGATCAGCCCCAGCATTTT. It yields the protein CASSPGQGRDQPQHF.

The chain recombines TRBV14 with TRBJ2-3; 10 bases are a match to TRBD1. V lost 0 bases to trimming and J lost 2 bases; unmatched junction nucleotides: 8. The CDR3 has 18 amino acids. Germline V gene sequence: CDR1 SGHDN, CDR2 FVKESK. CDR3 loop: CASSQEILGQGLTDTQYF. CDR3 coding DNA: TGTGCCAGCAGCCAAGAAATACTGGGACAGGGGCTCACAGATACGCAGTATTTT.

This clone was seen more than once but under ten times. This chain's CDR3 is CASSPDGYNEQFF. The CDR3 DNA reads as TGTGCCAGCAGCCCCGACGGCTACAATGAGCAGTTCTTC. The J gene is TRBJ2-1, the V gene TRBV14; unclear D gene. This CDR3 has 13 amino acids. Between the trimmed V and J ends, which lost 4 bases and 3 bases, there was a span of 7 bases. The germline gives CDR1 SGHDN, CDR2 FVKESK.

This clone was seen only a few times. The rearrangement uses TRBV25-1 and TRBJ2-2; TRBD2 is a possible D gene (6 bases). The CDR3 runs 13 residues. The V gene's germline CDR1 is MGHDK and CDR2 SYGVNS. Trimming left V 4 bases short and J 5 bases short, with 8 bases between. The CDR3 protein is CASSATRTGELFF. The CDR3 nucleotides are TGTGCCAGCAGTGCGACTAGAACCGGGGAGCTGTTTTTT.

This chain connects TRBV3-1 (or the pseudogene TRBV3-2) to TRBJ1-4; the D is unclear. This CDR3 has 12 residues. The germline V gene has CDR1 LGHDT and CDR2 YNNKEL (reference sequence). V was clipped by 1 base and J by 8 bases, with 5 bases between them. CDR3 nucleotide sequence: TGTGCCAGCAGCCAAGTTTCGGAAAAACTGTTTTTT. Its protein is CASSQVSEKLFF.

The chain has TRBV7-3 and TRBJ2-1; TRBD1 matches 9 bases. V shed 4 bases and J 7 bases; nucleotides not matched to a gene: 8. The CDR3 is 15 amino acids. From germline, CDR1 is SGHTA and CDR2 FQGTGA. CDR3 amino acids: CASSYRTGADNEQFF. In nucleotides, the CDR3 is TGTGCCAGCAGCTACAGGACAGGGGCGGATAATGAGCAGTTCTTC.

The V gene is TRBV9, the J gene TRBJ2-3; unclear D gene. V lost 0 bases and J 7 bases, leaving 9 bases between the germline ends. The CDR3 is 13 residues long. The germline V gene has CDR1 SGDLS and CDR2 YYNGEE. The CDR3 coding sequence is TGTGCCAGCAGCGTAGCGCAGGCCCATACGCAGTATTTT. This sequence encodes CASSVAQAHTQYF.

The V call is TRBV11-2, the J call TRBJ2-7; D perhaps matches TRBD2 (6 bases). Germline V lookup: CDR1 SGHAT, CDR2 FQNNGV. Trimming took off 0 bases at V and 2 bases at J, with 8 bases between the two ends. The CDR3 is 14 residues long. CDR3 in DNA: TGTGCCAGCAGCTTAGATCCGGGAGCCTACGAGCAGTACTTC. It is translated as CASSLDPGAYEQYF.

The chain uses TRBV28 and TRBJ1-2; no reliable D call. Germline values: CDR1 MDHEN, CDR2 SYDVKM. The CDR3 runs 10 residues. V dropped 3 bases and J dropped 6 bases, with 2 bases sitting between them. The CDR3 loop reads CASSLDGYTF. The DNA for the CDR3 is TGTGCCAGCAGTTTGGATGGCTACACCTTC.

CDR3 sequence: CASITPGGLAGNTRCYEQYF. The CDR3 nucleotides are TGTGCCAGCATCACTCCCGGGGGACTAGCGGGTAACACAAGGTGTTACGAGCAGTACTTC. The rearrangement joins TRBV11-3 to TRBJ2-7; the match to TRBD2 covers 12 bases. This CDR3 region has 20 residues. Trimming removed 7 bases from V and 4 bases from J; junction bases left unmatched: 23. Germline CDR1 SGHNT, CDR2 YENEEA. Supplemented by reference TRBV11-3 and TRBJ2-7, the full variable domain reads EAGVVQSPRYKIIEKKQPVAFWCNPISGHNTLYWYLQNLGQGPELLIRYENEEAVDDSQLPKDRFSAERLKGVDSTLKIQPAELGDSAVYLCASITPGGLAGNTRCYEQYFGPGTRLTVT.

This clone has a single count. This chain joins TRBV7-2 and TRBJ2-6, with 8 bases fitting TRBD1. Trimming cost V 0 bases and J 1 base; bases outside gene matches: 17. The CDR3 loop spans 22 amino acids. Germline loops: CDR1 SGHTA, CDR2 FQGNSA. The CDR3 DNA is TGTGCCAGCAGCTTAGCTTGGACAGGGCTGCTAGGGGGCGTGTCTGGGGCCAACGTCCTGACTTTC. It codes for CASSLAWTGLLGGVSGANVLTF.

A word on this clone: Other DNA sequences in this specimen translate into the identical CDR3. In nucleotides, the CDR3 is TGTGCCAGCAGCTTTTCTGTGAACACTGAAGCTTTCTTT. Translated, it gives CASSFSVNTEAFF. The chain couples TRBV11-3 to TRBJ1-1; no definite D call. The CDR3 is made up of 13 amino acids. Trimming removed 3 bases at V and 0 bases at J, with 5 bases between. Germline V gene sequence: CDR1 SGHNT, CDR2 YENEEA.

The chain couples TRBV10-3 to TRBJ1-1; no clear D. The CDR3 runs to 13 residues. V gave up 10 bases and J gave up 1 base, with 13 bases separating them. Germline-derived CDR1 and CDR2 are ENHRY and SYGVKD. In DNA, the CDR3 is TGTGCCACCCTTGAAAGTGGGAACACTGAAGCTTTCTTT. Its translation is CATLESGNTEAFF.

This sequence joins TRBV20-1 and TRBJ2-2; D gene unclear. V was cut by 3 bases and J by 4 bases, with 3 bases left in between. Germline lookup yields CDR1 DFQATT and CDR2 SNEGSKA (reference sequence). CDR3 size: 11 residues. CDR3 bases: TGCAGTGCTAGGGCCACCGGGGAGCTGTTTTTT. Encoded protein: CSARATGELFF.

This sequence joins TRBV4-3 and TRBJ2-6, with D perhaps TRBD1 (5 bases). Trimming stripped 0 bases from V and 2 bases from J, with 14 bases between. In germline, CDR1 is LGHNA, CDR2 YSLEER. The CDR3 extends over 18 amino acids. CDR3 nucleotide sequence: TGCGCCAGCAGCCAAGATAGCCCTTGGGGCGCTGGGGCCAACGTCCTGACTTTC. Amino acids: CASSQDSPWGAGANVLTF.

V and J are TRBV27 and TRBJ1-1; no firm D call. V lost 5 bases and J lost 4, with 17 bases in between. CDR1 is MNHEY and CDR2 is SMNVEV in the germline V gene (reference sequence). CDR3 size: 15 residues. The CDR3 here is CASSASMRGFTEAFF. The DNA for the CDR3 is TGTGCCAGCAGTGCTTCGATGCGGGGTTTCACTGAAGCTTTCTTT.

This chain connects TRBV7-2 to TRBJ2-1; a weak D match, TRBD2 (5 bases). Per the germline V gene, CDR1 is SGHTA and CDR2 is FQGNSA. V dropped 0 bases and J dropped 9 bases, with 12 bases sitting between them. The CDR3 consists of 14 residues. The DNA for the CDR3 is TGTGCCAGCAGCTTAGCGATCGGGATTAGTGAGCAGTTCTTC. Residues: CASSLAIGISEQFF.

This chain uses TRBV7-2 with TRBJ2-7; no reliable D call. The germline CDR1 and CDR2 sequences are SGHTA and FQGNSA. The CDR3 totals 12 residues. The germline V and J ends were trimmed by 1 base and 7 bases, with 8 bases remaining between them. The CDR3 DNA follows: TGTGCCAGCAGCTTAGTCCCTGGGGAGCAGTACTTC. It translates to CASSLVPGEQYF.

This clone was seen only once. The chain uses TRBV5-1 and TRBJ2-3; the match to TRBD1 covers 8 bases. The CDR3 sequence is 14 residues long. In germline, CDR1 is SGHRS, CDR2 YFSETQ. Unmatched junction bases numbered 4, after V lost 5 bases and J lost 2 bases. This chain's CDR3 is CASSTGGITDTQYF. CDR3 bases: TGCGCCAGCAGTACAGGGGGTATCACAGATACGCAGTATTTT.

The V gene is TRBV20-1, the J gene TRBJ2-7; no definite D call. CDR1 and CDR2 from the germline V gene are DFQATT and SNEGSKA (reference sequence). The ends were cut back, 3 bases at V and 0 bases at J, with 12 bases in the middle. The length of the CDR3 is 14 residues. CDR3 loop: CSASGQAISYEQYF. DNA of the CDR3: TGCAGTGCTAGTGGGCAGGCAATCTCCTACGAGCAGTACTTC.

The V call is TRBV15, the J call TRBJ2-2; no clear D gene. V was pared by 0 bases and J by 6 bases, with 14 bases between. CDR1 is LNHNV, CDR2 YYDKDF, per germline (reference sequence). The CDR3 is 16 residues long. In nucleotides, the CDR3 is TGTGCCACCAGCAGAGAGCTGGGGATATATTCCGGGGAGCTGTTTTTT. It is translated as CATSRELGIYSGELFF.

This clone was detected only a few times. CDR3 DNA: TGTGCCAGCAGGTGGGACAGGGACTCTGTTGAAGCTTTCTTT. Encoded protein: CASRWDRDSVEAFF. The gene calls are TRBV2 and TRBJ1-1; 9 nucleotides line up with TRBD1. Trimming cost V 6 bases and J 7 bases; bases outside gene matches: 9. Looked up from germline, CDR1 is SNHLY and CDR2 is FYNNEI. CDR3 length equals 14 residues. The whole variable domain, filled in from reference TRBV2 and TRBJ1-1, reads EPEVTQTPSHQVTQMGQEVILRCVPISNHLYFYWYRQILGQKVEFLVSFYNNEISEKSEIFDDQFSVERPDGSNFTLKIRSTKLEDSAMYFCASRWDRDSVEAFFGQGTRLTVV.

This chain joins TRBV14 and TRBJ2-5; weak D call: TRBD1 (5 bases). This CDR3 has 13 amino acids. Germline CDR1 is SGHDN and CDR2 is FVKESK. The ends were cut back, 3 bases at V and 4 bases at J, with 9 bases in the middle. The CDR3 region is CASSQGPRETQYF. The CDR3 DNA sequence: TGTGCCAGCAGCCAGGGGCCGAGAGAGACCCAGTACTTC.

The chain's CDR3 is CASSYQGASGYTF. In DNA, the CDR3 is TGTGCCAGCAGTTATCAAGGCGCTTCTGGCTACACCTTC. V usage is TRBV6-5 and J usage is TRBJ1-2; no clear D gene. Looked up from germline, CDR1 is MNHEY and CDR2 is SVGAGI. Deletions cut 3 bases from V and 7 bases from J, with 12 bases between. The CDR3 length is 13 residues.

DNA of the CDR3: TGTGCCAGCAGTTTCAGGGGGGAACAGCCCCAGCATTTT. Translating it yields CASSFRGEQPQHF. The J gene is TRBJ1-5, the V gene TRBV12-3 or TRBV12-4; 7 bases are shared with TRBD1. The J segment lost 7 bases and the V segment lost 3 bases, leaving 3 bases of the junction unmatched. The CDR3 contains 13 residues.

The CDR3 DNA reads TGTGCCAGCAGTCTCGAGCCGCGGGAGGGGGATACGCAGTATTTT. It encodes CASSLEPREGDTQYF. This chain joins TRBV7-2 and TRBJ2-3; 9 bases align to TRBD2. The CDR3 loop spans 15 amino acids. The J segment lost 6 bases and the V segment lost 6 bases, leaving 10 bases of the junction unmatched. The V gene's germline CDR1 is SGHTA and CDR2 FQGNSA.

The genes are TRBV18 and TRBJ2-1; 9 bases agree with TRBD2. CDR3 size: 17 residues. V gave up 1 base and J gave up 2 bases; unmatched junction bases: 6. Germline assignment: CDR1 KGHSH and CDR2 LQKENI. The chain's CDR3 is CASSPRYSGSTYNEQFF. The CDR3, as DNA: TGTGCCAGCTCACCACGCTATAGCGGGAGTACCTACAATGAGCAGTTCTTC.

This rearrangement joins TRBV6-5 to TRBJ2-2; TRBD1 aligns across 8 bases. The V segment lost 2 bases and the J segment 1 base; nucleotides outside the gene matches: 3. Per the germline V gene, CDR1 is MNHEY and CDR2 is SVGAGI. The CDR3 covers 16 residues. The CDR3 coding sequence is TGTGCCAGCAGTTACGGGACAGGCTGGAACACCGGGGAGCTGTTTTTT. It translates to CASSYGTGWNTGELFF.

The chain is built from TRBV4-3 and TRBJ2-7, with 13 bases identical to TRBD2. The CDR3 covers 19 residues. V shed 1 base, J shed 3 bases, and the junction held 12 bases outside the gene matches. In germline, CDR1 is LGHNA, CDR2 YSLEER. CDR3 coding DNA: TGCGCCAGCAGCCAAGCCAACATTAGGGGACTAGCGGGAATCTACGAGCAGTACTTC. The encoded protein is CASSQANIRGLAGIYEQYF.